A single sample is the source of the 15 T cell receptor beta chains below, sequenced in a study of cytomegalovirus exposure and HLA in healthy donors. The repertoire was sequenced with immunoSEQ multiplex PCR; TCRdb's copy has only in-frame clones and lacks some. The data show 90,000 to 150,000 clones, 80% to 90% seen once. The sequencing sample was made of PBMCs. These receptors originate from a man younger than 30 in good health and CMV-seropositive.

The rearrangement links TRBV11-2 to TRBJ1-6, with TRBD1 matching over 7 bases. J was trimmed by 5 bases and V by 6 bases; bases with no gene match: 7. The length of the CDR3 is 15 residues. Germline values: CDR1 SGHAT, CDR2 FQNNGV. CDR3 sequence: CASRTWGQNNSPLHF. The CDR3 DNA reads as TGTGCCAGCAGAACGTGGGGACAGAATAATTCACCCCTCCACTTT.

The rearrangement joins TRBV27 to TRBJ2-1; D possibly corresponds to TRBD1 (5 bases). V was shortened by 4 bases and J by 3 bases, with 16 bases between the two germline ends. CDR3 length equals 16 residues. CDR1 and CDR2 from the germline V gene are MNHEY and SMNVEV (reference sequence). The CDR3 DNA sequence: TGTGCCAGCAGTTCTTGGACATCCTCCTACTACAATGAGCAGTTCTTC. It codes for CASSSWTSSYYNEQFF.

V gene TRBV4-3 combines with J gene TRBJ2-3, with 9 bases fitting TRBD2. CDR1 LGHNA and CDR2 YSLEER come from the germline V gene. J lost 3 bases, V lost 0 bases, and 4 bases had no gene match. There are 16 residues in the CDR3. The CDR3 DNA reads TGCGCCAGCAGCCAAGATAGTCTAGCGGGGACAGATACGCAGTATTTT. This gives the protein CASSQDSLAGTDTQYF.

The chain joins TRBV5-1 to TRBJ1-6; D not resolved. Trimming removed 0 bases at V and 8 bases at J, with 15 bases between. CDR3 length: 16 residues. Germline V gene data show CDR1 as SGHRS and CDR2 as YFSETQ. The CDR3 nucleotides read TGCGCCAGCAGCTTGGGGTCAGGCCTTTCTGATTCACCCCTCCACTTT. Translation: CASSLGSGLSDSPLHF.

The genes are TRBV29-1 and TRBJ2-5; D is possibly TRBD1 (6 bases). The CDR3 runs 12 residues. The V end lost 5 bases, the J end lost 5 bases, and 12 bases lay between the germline ends. Germline CDR1 reads SQVTM; CDR2 reads ANQGSEA. CDR3 protein: CSVTQGRETQYF. CDR3 nucleotides: TGCAGCGTTACCCAGGGGCGGGAGACCCAGTACTTC.

The genes are TRBV9 and TRBJ1-1; D not certain. In germline, CDR1 is SGDLS, CDR2 YYNGEE. CDR3 length: 12 residues. V was clipped by 6 bases and J by 5 bases, with 11 bases between them. The CDR3 sequence is CASTLVRTEAFF. The CDR3 DNA is TGTGCCAGCACCCTTGTGAGGACTGAAGCTTTCTTT. The complete variable domain, with remaining parts taken from reference TRBV9 and TRBJ1-1, reads DSGVTQTPKHLITATGQRVTLRCSPRSGDLSVYWYQQSLDQGLQFLIQYYNGEERAKGNILERFSAQQFPDLHSELNLSSLELGDSALYFCASTLVRTEAFFGQGTRLTVV.

The gene calls are TRBV6-6 and TRBJ2-7; 12 bases are shared with TRBD2. CDR1 and CDR2 from the germline V gene are MNHNY and SVGAGI (reference sequence). The CDR3 is 15 residues long. With V trimmed by 6 bases and J by 1 base, 4 bases remained unmatched. The DNA of the CDR3 is TGTGCCAGCAGCCGACTAGCGGGGGAATCCTACGAGCAGTACTTC. Amino acid sequence: CASSRLAGESYEQYF.

CDR3 region: CASSAIQGDYEQYF. The CDR3 DNA sequence: TGCGCCAGCAGCGCCATTCAGGGGGACTACGAGCAGTACTTC. The chain combines TRBV5-1 with TRBJ2-7, with 7 bases fitting TRBD1. CDR1 is SGHRS and CDR2 is YFSETQ in the germline V gene. After removal of 4 bases from V and 3 bases from J, the junction contained 7 bases not matched to a gene. CDR3 length equals 14 residues.

V usage is TRBV9 and J usage is TRBJ1-3; D gene uncertain. Germline-derived CDR1 and CDR2 are SGDLS and YYNGEE. V was pared by 4 bases and J by 2 bases, with 16 bases between. The CDR3 runs 16 residues. CDR3 in amino acids: CASSPLRSGTGNTIYF. CDR3 in DNA: TGTGCCAGCAGCCCACTCCGTTCGGGAACTGGAAACACCATATATTTT.

This rearrangement joins TRBV6-5 to TRBJ2-3, with a possible D match to TRBD2 (6 bases). The CDR3 is 15 amino acids. Germline values: CDR1 MNHEY, CDR2 SVGAGI. Trimming pared 4 bases from V and 5 bases from J, leaving 16 bases between. CDR3 sequence reads: CASSWSGDGGDTQYF. The CDR3 bases are TGTGCCAGCAGTTGGTCCGGGGACGGGGGAGATACGCAGTATTTT.

The chain couples TRBV10-1 to TRBJ2-6, with D possibly being TRBD2 (7 bases). The germline V gene has CDR1 WNHNN and CDR2 SYGVQD (reference sequence). V was trimmed by 3 bases and J by 0 bases, leaving 9 bases between them. The CDR3 is made up of 16 amino acids. The CDR3 here is CASSDGGPSGANVLTF. DNA for the CDR3: TGCGCCAGCAGTGACGGGGGGCCCTCTGGGGCCAACGTCCTGACTTTC.

The chain uses TRBV29-1 and TRBJ2-1, with D possibly matching TRBD2 (5 bases). The V end was cut by 6 bases, the J end by 0 bases, with 12 bases between. Germline loops: CDR1 SQVTM, CDR2 ANQGSEA. The CDR3 is 14 residues long. The CDR3 DNA reads as TGCAGCGTACCGCGGGCGAGCTCCTACAATGAGCAGTTCTTC. Protein sequence: CSVPRASSYNEQFF.

Only one count was recorded for this clone. The chain carries TRBV7-8 and TRBJ2-2; no firm D call. CDR1 SGHVS and CDR2 FQNEAQ come from the germline V gene. The CDR3 has 15 residues. Trimming stripped 2 bases from V and 5 bases from J, with 12 bases between. The CDR3 sequence is CASSLPPGSTGELFF. The CDR3 region has the DNA TGTGCCAGCAGCTTACCCCCAGGCTCAACCGGGGAGCTGTTTTTT.

The chain recombines TRBV5-1 with TRBJ1-1; D perhaps matches TRBD1 (6 bases). Germline V lookup: CDR1 SGHRS, CDR2 YFSETQ. V gave up 3 bases and J gave up 1 base, with 10 bases separating them. The CDR3 extends over 14 amino acids. DNA of the CDR3: TGCGCCAGCAGCTCCGGACAGTCGAACACTGAAGCTTTCTTT. Translating it yields CASSSGQSNTEAFF.

Of note for this clone: The identical CDR3 is also encoded by other nucleotide sequences in the sample. The rearrangement joins TRBV27 to TRBJ1-5; 10 bases match TRBD1. V was pared by 6 bases and J by 4 bases, with 3 bases of the junction left unmatched. Germline CDR1 is MNHEY and CDR2 is SMNVEV (reference sequence). The CDR3 runs 14 residues. The CDR3 is CASSLGQGNQPQHF. As DNA, the CDR3 is TGTGCCAGCAGCCTGGGACAGGGGAATCAGCCCCAGCATTTT.